Listed below are T cell receptor beta chains from one sample, sequenced in a study of blood T cell repertoires in COVID-19. Measured with immunoSEQ multiplex PCR; TCRdb has only the in-frame clones, and not every one. The table records approximately 140,000 clones, more than 80% of them present only once. Sequenced material: peripheral blood. The source of these receptors is a human donor with acute or convalescent COVID-19. The donor label of this sample is uncertain. The CDR3 runs from the conserved cysteine through the conserved F or W. Fields, in order: V gene, J gene, CDR3 protein.

TRBV10-3	TRBJ1-6	CAISDRDSSPLHF
TRBV6-1	TRBJ1-2	CASSEPGTDYGYTF
TRBV6-6	TRBJ2-5	CASSYGQGGQETQYF
TRBV6-5	TRBJ1-6	CASQPGVGDSPLHF
TRBV5-4	TRBJ1-6	CATRDSLMSSYNSPLHF
TRBV15	TRBJ1-1	CATGTVFNTEAFF
TRBV5-1	TRBJ1-4	CASSSTGRSTTNEKLFF
TRBV6-5	TRBJ1-3	CASDRGKGNTIYF
TRBV4-1	TRBJ2-4	CASSQARQKNIQYF
TRBV12-3/TRBV12-4	TRBJ2-5	CASSRQGRETQYF
TRBV19	TRBJ1-1	CASTQGRGSNTEAFF
TRBV3-1/TRBV3-2	TRBJ1-2	CASSLDRGSYGYTF
TRBV4-2	TRBJ2-1	CASSQTTGTSAYNEQFF
TRBV13	TRBJ2-1	CASRTSDSYNEQFF
TRBV29-1	TRBJ2-5	CSCGGLQETQYF
TRBV4-1	TRBJ1-6	CASRVESSYNSPLHF
TRBV5-4	TRBJ2-7	CASSSRDRHLLYEQYF